The 21 T cell receptor beta chains listed next were all sequenced from one sample in a study of T cell repertoires in cytomegalovirus infection. Each CDR3 protein gets one entry after TCRdb re-called the reads with MiXCR. The sample includes 300,000 to 450,000 distinct CDR3 sequences, 18% of them seen just once. Sequenced input: PBMCs. These receptors were taken from a human donor in good health (CMV status not recorded). Some clones in this sample may be carry-over from other donors' samples.

A few counts support this clonotype. V is TRBV19 and J is TRBJ1-1, with D tentatively TRBD1 (6 bases). V was pared by 0 bases and J by 4 bases, with 15 bases between. Germline CDR1 is LNHDA and CDR2 is SQIVND (reference sequence). The CDR3 contains 16 residues. The CDR3 sequence is CASSIDTTGRRTEAFF. The CDR3 nucleotides read TGTGCCAGTAGTATAGATACAACAGGGCGACGCACTGAAGCTTTCTTT. The full variable domain, rest sourced from reference TRBV19 and TRBJ1-1, is DGGITQSPKYLFRKEGQNVTLSCEQNLNHDAMYWYRQDPGQGLRLIYYSQIVNDFQKGDIAEGYSVSREKKESFPLTVTSAQKNPTAFYLCASSIDTTGRRTEAFFGQGTRLTVV.

This clonotype occurred a few times. The chain recombines TRBV4-2 with TRBJ2-7; possible D gene TRBD2, 6 bases. CDR1 is LGHNA and CDR2 is YNFKEQ in the germline V gene. The CDR3 spans 16 residues. Between the trimmed V and J ends, which lost 1 base and 7 bases, there was a span of 20 bases. The CDR3 bases are TGTGCCAGCAGCCAAGTCTCAGTGGCGGGGCTGGGTGAGCAGTACTTC. It is translated as CASSQVSVAGLGEQYF.

This clonotype was recorded at least ten times. V usage is TRBV28 and J usage is TRBJ1-2; no clear D. The germline V gene has CDR1 MDHEN and CDR2 SYDVKM. V dropped 6 bases and J dropped 4 bases, with 18 bases sitting between them. The CDR3 contains 15 residues. CDR3 in amino acids: CASSPPRADIYGYTF. CDR3 nucleotides: TGTGCCAGCAGCCCCCCAAGAGCAGACATCTATGGCTACACCTTC.

This clonotype was seen a few times. The chain combines TRBV7-6 with TRBJ2-2; D remains unclear. The CDR3 is 14 residues long. Per the germline V gene, CDR1 is SGHVS and CDR2 is FNYEAQ. V was pared by 5 bases and J by 1 base, with 8 bases between. This CDR3 reads CASSRYQNTGELFF. The CDR3 DNA sequence: TGTGCCAGCAGCCGTTACCAGAACACCGGGGAGCTGTTTTTT.

The chain uses TRBV20-1 and TRBJ1-3, with D uncertain. There are 14 residues in the CDR3. Trimming removed 5 bases from V and 8 bases from J, with 19 bases in between. Germline CDR1 DFQATT, CDR2 SNEGSKA (reference sequence). The CDR3 here is CSAARVLQPDTIYF. Here the CDR3 DNA reads TGCAGTGCTGCGAGGGTGTTACAGCCGGACACCATATATTTT.

In this sample, this clonotype turned up a few times. The V call is TRBV5-1, the J call TRBJ2-3; D might be TRBD1 or TRBD2, each matching 5 bases. The germline CDR1 and CDR2 sequences are SGHRS and YFSETQ. The CDR3 is made up of 16 amino acids. The germline V and J ends were trimmed by 4 bases and 0 bases, with 15 bases remaining between them. CDR3 DNA sequence: TGCGCCAGCAGCGCCGGGACGTCCCTTAGCACAGATACGCAGTATTTT. Amino acids: CASSAGTSLSTDTQYF.

This clonotype was seen ten or more times. The chain links TRBV7-2 to TRBJ1-3, with no clear D. The CDR3 contains 15 residues. V lost 7 bases, J lost 3 bases, and 16 bases lay in between. From germline, CDR1 is SGHTA and CDR2 FQGNSA. The CDR3, as DNA: TGTGCCAGCACCCGGAGAAGGAACTTTGGAAACACCATATATTTT. Translated: CASTRRRNFGNTIYF.

This clonotype showed up many times. The chain joins TRBV7-8 to TRBJ1-2; 8 positions match TRBD1. CDR3 length: 16 amino acids. V was pared by 2 bases and J by 4 bases, with 9 bases of the junction left unmatched. Germline V gives CDR1 SGHVS, CDR2 FQNEAQ. The CDR3 loop is CASSLTRDRRFYGYTF. DNA for the CDR3: TGTGCCAGCAGCTTAACGAGGGACAGGCGTTTCTATGGCTACACCTTC.

The rearrangement uses TRBV5-1 and TRBJ1-1; 7 nucleotides line up with TRBD1. Germline V gene data show CDR1 as SGHRS and CDR2 as YFSETQ. V shed 2 bases, J shed 8 bases, and the junction held 6 bases outside the gene matches. This CDR3 is built from 13 residues. The CDR3 DNA reads TGCGCCAGCAGCTTTAACGGACAGGAGGAAGCTTTCTTT. It translates to CASSFNGQEEAFF.

Comments on this clonotype: A much larger clone differs by one base, so this may be a read error. This chain connects TRBV4-2 to TRBJ1-3; D gene ambiguous. The germline gives CDR1 LGHNA, CDR2 YNFKEQ. V was pared by 0 bases and J by 0 bases, with 12 bases between. The CDR3 is 17 amino acids. The CDR3 is CASSQDNWLSSGNTIYF. Here the CDR3 DNA reads TGTGCCAGCAGCCAAGATAACTGGCTCAGCTCTGGAAACACCATATATTTT.

A few counts support this clonotype. The V and J genes are TRBV10-3 and TRBJ2-3; D is perhaps TRBD2 (6 bases). The CDR3 runs 14 residues. Germline V lookup: CDR1 ENHRY, CDR2 SYGVKD. Trimming removed 5 bases from V and 3 bases from J, with 12 bases in between. The CDR3 bases are TGTGCCATCAGTCCCGGGACTGGAACAGATACGCAGTATTTT. It specifies CAISPGTGTDTQYF.

The rearrangement links TRBV27 to TRBJ1-1, with D possibly TRBD1 on 5 matching bases. The CDR3 consists of 14 residues. Trimming left V 8 bases short and J 0 bases short, with 13 bases between. Per the germline V gene, CDR1 is MNHEY and CDR2 is SMNVEV (reference sequence). The CDR3 nucleotides read TGTGCCAGCTCGCGGACACCACTGAACACTGAAGCTTTCTTT. It yields the protein CASSRTPLNTEAFF.

Details on this clonotype: A single base separates this from a much larger clone, so it may be a read error. The rearrangement links TRBV12-3 or TRBV12-4 to TRBJ2-2; perhaps TRBD2 as D (5 bases). The CDR3 extends over 18 amino acids. The CDR3: CASSFLGRDLAFTGEPFF. In DNA form, the CDR3 reads TGTGCCAGCAGTTTTCTTGGTAGAGATTTAGCCTTCACCGGGGAGCCGTTTTTT.

The sample holds a few counts of this clonotype. The V and J genes are TRBV12-3 or TRBV12-4 and TRBJ1-2; possibly TRBD1 for D (5 bases). This CDR3 has 14 amino acids. Trimming stripped 5 bases from V and 4 bases from J, with 14 bases between. The CDR3 DNA reads as TGTGCCAGCAGTGGGACGGCCGTAGGCTATGGCTACACCTTC. This translates into CASSGTAVGYGYTF.

This clonotype was seen only a few times. The rearrangement joins TRBV7-9 to TRBJ1-4; D is possibly TRBD1 (5 bases). CDR1 is SEHNR, CDR2 FQNEAQ, per germline (reference sequence). The V and J ends lost 3 bases and 3 bases respectively, with 14 bases between them. This CDR3 is built from 16 residues. The CDR3 region is CASSLRGGSANEKLFF. In DNA form, the CDR3 reads TGTGCCAGCAGCTTGAGGGGAGGGAGCGCTAATGAAAAACTGTTTTTT.

The CDR3 protein is CASSQDLASEETQYF. The CDR3 DNA reads TGCGCCAGCAGCCAAGACCTAGCGTCTGAAGAGACCCAGTACTTC. The V gene is TRBV4-3, the J gene TRBJ2-5; D is possibly TRBD2 (6 bases). The V end lost 0 bases, the J end lost 3 bases, and 11 bases lay between the germline ends. The germline CDR1 and CDR2 sequences are LGHNA and YSLEER. CDR3 size: 15 residues.

CDR3 coding DNA: TGTGCCAGCAGTTTCGGGACACTCAATCAGCCCCAGCATTTT. Protein: CASSFGTLNQPQHF. The chain has TRBV28 and TRBJ1-5, with D perhaps TRBD1 (6 bases). The CDR3 is 14 residues long. CDR1 MDHEN and CDR2 SYDVKM come from the germline V gene. The V and J ends lost 3 bases and 3 bases respectively, with 9 bases between them.

The V gene is TRBV28, the J gene TRBJ1-2, with D maybe TRBD1 (5 bases). Trimming took off 6 bases at V and 3 bases at J, with 11 bases between the two ends. This CDR3 is built from 13 residues. Germline lookup yields CDR1 MDHEN and CDR2 SYDVKM. The CDR3 here is CASRDMTDYGYTF. The CDR3 DNA reads TGTGCCAGCAGGGACATGACAGACTATGGCTACACCTTC.

This clonotype was observed a handful of times. Here the CDR3 reads CASSLRTGAQTGELFF. For the CDR3, the DNA is TGTGCCAGCAGCCTAAGGACAGGGGCTCAAACCGGGGAGCTGTTTTTT. The rearrangement links TRBV12-3 or TRBV12-4 to TRBJ2-2; 9 bases are shared with TRBD1. After removal of 6 bases from V and 5 bases from J, the junction contained 10 bases not matched to a gene. The CDR3 runs to 16 residues.

The V and J genes are TRBV7-2 and TRBJ1-2; 8 positions match TRBD1. CDR1 is SGHTA, CDR2 FQGNSA, per germline. Losses at the gene ends were 3 bases for V and 7 bases for J; bases not matched to a gene: 7. The CDR3 is 14 residues long. As DNA, the CDR3 is TGTGCCAGCAGCTTCCAGTACGACAGGGGTGGCTACACCTTC. Its translation: CASSFQYDRGGYTF. Supplemented by reference TRBV7-2 and TRBJ1-2, the full variable domain reads GAGVSQSPSNKVTEKGKDVELRCDPISGHTALYWYRQSLGQGLEFLIYFQGNSAPDKSGLPSDRFSAERTGGSVSTLTIQRTQQEDSAVYLCASSFQYDRGGYTFGSGTRLTVV.

The sample holds a few counts of this clonotype. The chain links TRBV6-1 to TRBJ2-1; perhaps TRBD1 as D (5 bases). CDR3 size: 13 residues. Trimming removed 6 bases at V and 10 bases at J, with 16 bases between. Germline V gene data show CDR1 as MNHNS and CDR2 as SASEGT. This chain's CDR3 is CASSLERGIEQFF. The DNA of the CDR3 is TGTGCCAGCAGCCTAGAAAGGGGAATCGAGCAGTTCTTC.